The clone carrying this T cell receptor beta chain was counted once. The antigen remains unidentified. At the deep level, the assay was run. Original handling: Filtering differed, since immunoSEQ gave only junction sequences and no quality scores. The repertoire was sequenced with immunoSEQ multiplex PCR; TCRdb's copy has only in-frame clones and lacks some. Clonal size and the V and J genes are those of that table, whereas D and trimming came from the DNA. The sample consists of approximately 2.1 million clones, 85% to 95% of them appearing once. This entry comes from a study of shared clonotypes between healthy human individuals. Study-wide background: Those who served as donors were two women and three men between the ages of 18 and 49.

The V and J ends lost 1 base and 5 bases respectively, with 8 bases between them. The CDR3 runs to 13 residues. The germline gives CDR1 MDHEN, CDR2 SYDVKM. Whole-study findings and limits: Having only a few donors restricted how much genetic and exposure-history diversity was captured.

The material sequenced was naive CD4+ T cells from PBMCs. Stated subset: CD45RA+ positively selected. The receptor's source is a man younger than 35 in good health. Some clones in this sample may be carry-over from other donors' samples. The rearrangement uses TRBV28 and TRBJ2-5, with D hard to call. The CDR3 region has the DNA TGTGCCAGCAGTTTATTCGCTGGGGAGACCCAGTACTTC. This codes for CASSLFAGETQYF.